This is a list of T cell receptor beta chains from one sample in a study of cytomegalovirus exposure and HLA in healthy donors. Clones were read by immunoSEQ multiplex PCR, and TCRdb kept only the in-frame ones, dropping some. The sample shows roughly 140,000 clones, roughly 88% of them seen only once. Sequenced: PBMCs. The receptor source for this set is a young woman in good health and CMV-seropositive. Both conserved end residues are part of each CDR3. Expanded clones are given a class, and other clones once, few, many or no size at all.

TRBV5-6,.,CASSPGGATGINYGYTF
TRBV6-5,few,CASSRQPANSPLHF
TRBV6-5,once,CASSRDRETDTQYF
TRBV10-3,.,CAIRTGYGYTF
TRBV6-4,.,CASSDGLAGGPAYF
TRBV5-1,.,CASSLSRGSSGANVLTF
TRBV5-8,.,CASSSGGRQPQHF
TRBV6-5,.,CAGGRNYGYTF
TRBV7-3,.,CASSKRGGETQYF
TRBV19,.,CASSIRLAGLNEQFF
TRBV15,.,CATSRKQGAKEKLFF
TRBV30,.,CAWNRQTNQPQHF
TRBV19,.,CASSPTLHLSYEQYF
TRBV19,once,CASSRDREETQYF
TRBV27,.,CASSFATWGGKTDTQYF
TRBV9,.,CASSVGSGTAGNTIYF
TRBV28,.,CASSRTGDTQPQHF